What follows describes a single T cell receptor beta chain. What it binds is unknown. From the reads, TCRdb called clonotypes with MiXCR, one entry per CDR3 protein. The sample holds 900,000 to 950,000 distinct CDR3 sequences, roughly a third seen once. This record belongs to a study of T cell repertoires in cytomegalovirus infection. CDR3 length: 15 amino acids. The V gene's germline CDR1 is SGHVS and CDR2 FNYEAQ. Trimming took 5 bases from V and 0 from J, leaving 13 bases between them. The rearrangement joins TRBV7-6 to TRBJ1-2, with D hard to call. Specimen: cultured CD8+ T cells from PBMCs, collected from culture after CMV antigen stimulation. The TCR sequence derives from a human donor in good health (CMV status not recorded). Some clones in this sample may be carry-over from other donors' samples. CDR3 coding DNA: TGTGCCAGCAGCAAGCCGGCTGCTCCTAACTATGGCTACACCTTC. The encoded protein is CASSKPAAPNYGYTF.